The source of this TCR beta chain is a study of cytomegalovirus exposure and HLA in healthy donors. General study points: Among TCR sequences, most were rare, though some public TCRs appeared in many donors.

Regarding this clone: As yet, its antigen is unknown.

Only in-frame clones appear in the TCRdb table, and some are missing; sequencing was by immunoSEQ multiplex PCR. The data contain approximately 65,000 clones, under 96% of them singletons. The CDR3 runs 15 residues. Trimming shortened V by 5 bases and J by 3 bases, and 14 bases separated the two germline ends. The V gene's germline CDR1 is MNHEY and CDR2 SVGAGI. The chain uses TRBV6-5 and TRBJ2-1; possibly TRBD2 for D (6 bases). This TCR came from a woman aged 18-35 years in good health and CMV-seropositive. Sequenced material: PBMCs. The CDR3 here is CASSPTSSRYNEQFF. Written as DNA, the CDR3 is TGTGCCAGCAGTCCTACTAGCAGTCGCTACAATGAGCAGTTCTTC.